The 19 T cell receptor beta chains listed next were all sequenced from one sample in a study of T cell repertoires in cytomegalovirus infection. TCRdb passed the reads through MiXCR, listing each CDR3 protein once. The sample lists approximately 180,000 distinct CDR3 sequences, about a sixth occurring once. The sample consisted of CD8+ T cells from PBMCs. Receptors originate from a human donor in good health (CMV status not recorded). Some clones in this sample may be carry-over from other donors' samples.

The rearrangement joins TRBV29-1 to TRBJ1-2; no definite D call. The V and J ends lost 2 bases and 4 bases respectively, with 11 bases between them. The CDR3 totals 13 residues. Per germline, CDR1 SQVTM and CDR2 ANQGSEA. CDR3 nucleotides: TGCAGCGTTGAACCTGGGGAGAGCTATGGCTACACCTTC. Its translation is CSVEPGESYGYTF.

The rearrangement joins TRBV6-2 or TRBV6-3 to TRBJ2-1; TRBD2 matches 7 bases. Per the germline V gene, CDR1 is MNHEY and CDR2 is SVGEGT. The CDR3 covers 14 residues. Trimming removed 5 bases from V and 0 bases from J; junction bases left unmatched: 1. The CDR3 region is CASSGLDSYNEQFF. The CDR3 DNA sequence: TGTGCCAGCAGTGGACTAGACTCCTACAATGAGCAGTTCTTC.

The genes are TRBV20-1 and TRBJ2-7; 9 bases align to TRBD2. Per the germline V gene, CDR1 is DFQATT and CDR2 is SNEGSKA (reference sequence). Losses at the gene ends were 1 base for V and 4 bases for J; bases not matched to a gene: 11. This CDR3 spans 16 amino acids. The CDR3 nucleotides read TGCAGTGCTAGAGTAAAGGCCCAGCGGGGGGCTTACGAGCAGTACTTC. Translation gives CSARVKAQRGAYEQYF.

Only a few counts were recorded for this clonotype. The chain has TRBV11-1 and TRBJ2-7; D not resolved. The V and J ends lost 2 bases and 4 bases respectively, with 9 bases between them. This CDR3 is 13 amino acids long. Germline V gene data show CDR1 as SGHAT and CDR2 as FQDESV (reference sequence). CDR3 in DNA: TGTGCCAGCAGCTTACATGGAGAATACGAGCAGTACTTC. This codes for CASSLHGEYEQYF.

This clonotype was counted between two and nine times. The chain is built from TRBV12-3 or TRBV12-4 and TRBJ1-5; no reliable D call. This CDR3 has 15 residues. V shed 0 bases and J shed 4 bases, with 10 bases lying between them. Written as DNA, the CDR3 is TGTGCCAGCAGTTTAGCGTCCTGGGTAAATCAGCCCCAGCATTTT. Protein: CASSLASWVNQPQHF.

CDR3 protein: CASSQTTASFSYEQYF. The CDR3 DNA reads TGTGCCAGCAGTCAAACGACAGCTTCTTTCTCCTACGAGCAGTACTTC. V is TRBV27 and J is TRBJ2-7; D perhaps matches TRBD1 (5 bases). The CDR3 sequence is 16 residues long. The germline V gene has CDR1 MNHEY and CDR2 SMNVEV (reference sequence). Trimming stripped 5 bases from V and 0 bases from J, with 17 bases between.

This clonotype has just a few counts. V gene TRBV20-1 combines with J gene TRBJ1-5, with D maybe TRBD1 (5 bases). The CDR3 sequence is 14 residues long. The V and J ends lost 3 bases and 3 bases respectively, with 12 bases between them. Germline CDR1 DFQATT, CDR2 SNEGSKA (reference sequence). CDR3 sequence (DNA): TGCAGTGCTAGTGACCAGGGAATCAATCAGCCCCAGCATTTT. This sequence encodes CSASDQGINQPQHF.

This clonotype was seen only a few times. CDR3 bases: TGTGCCAGCAGTGCGTGGGCAGGGGGCTACGAGCAGTACTTC. The encoded protein is CASSAWAGGYEQYF. The chain joins TRBV2 to TRBJ2-7, with 7 bases that match TRBD1. The length of the CDR3 is 14 residues. Germline-derived CDR1 and CDR2 are SNHLY and FYNNEI. The V segment lost 4 bases and the J segment 3 bases; nucleotides outside the gene matches: 6.

CDR3 region: CASSPTGVRGETQYF. In DNA form, the CDR3 reads TGTGCCAGCAGCCCCACAGGGGTCAGAGGAGAGACCCAGTACTTC. V gene TRBV11-2 combines with J gene TRBJ2-5; 7 nucleotides align to TRBD1. The CDR3 length is 15 residues. Germline CDR1 is SGHAT and CDR2 is FQNNGV. After removal of 5 bases from V and 4 bases from J, the junction contained 10 bases not matched to a gene. Full variable domain (rest looked up from reference TRBV11-2 and TRBJ2-5): EAGVAQSPRYKIIEKRQSVAFWCNPISGHATLYWYQQILGQGPKLLIQFQNNGVVDDSQLPKDRFSAERLKGVDSTLKIQPAKLEDSAVYLCASSPTGVRGETQYFGPGTRLLVL.

This sequence joins TRBV20-1 and TRBJ2-7; 10 bases match TRBD1. The CDR3 length is 13 residues. V dropped 6 bases and J dropped 3; count of bases not matched to a gene: 5. CDR1 is DFQATT and CDR2 is SNEGSKA in the germline V gene (reference sequence). CDR3 sequence (DNA): TGCAGTGCGACGGGACAGGGGAACTACGAGCAGTACTTC. Amino acid sequence: CSATGQGNYEQYF.

In its sample, this clonotype was seen a few times. In DNA, the CDR3 is TGTGCCAGCAGCCAACGTCTTAGCGGCGATGAGCAGTTCTTC. It yields the protein CASSQRLSGDEQFF. The rearrangement joins TRBV12-3 or TRBV12-4 to TRBJ2-1; weak D call: TRBD2 (6 bases). CDR3 size: 14 residues. V lost 6 bases and J 8 bases, leaving 17 bases between the germline ends.

The chain uses TRBV5-1 and TRBJ2-3, with TRBD1 matching over 7 bases. V dropped 4 bases and J dropped 0; count of bases not matched to a gene: 5. Germline lookup yields CDR1 SGHRS and CDR2 YFSETQ. CDR3 length equals 15 residues. The CDR3 DNA reads as TGCGCCAGCAGCGGGGGACAGTCTAGCACAGATACGCAGTATTTT. Encoded protein: CASSGGQSSTDTQYF. The whole variable domain, filled in from reference TRBV5-1 and TRBJ2-3, reads KAGVTQTPRYLIKTRGQQVTLSCSPISGHRSVSWYQQTPGQGLQFLFEYFSETQRNKGNFPGRFSGRQFSNSRSEMNVSTLELGDSALYLCASSGGQSSTDTQYFGPGTRLTVL.

The rearrangement uses TRBV7-9 and TRBJ1-4; D not certain. Trimming took 5 bases from V and 7 from J, leaving 20 bases between them. The CDR3 consists of 16 residues. Looked up from germline, CDR1 is SEHNR and CDR2 is FQNEAQ (reference sequence). The CDR3 region is CASSPPSSAEGEKLFF. The DNA of the CDR3 is TGTGCCAGCAGCCCTCCGTCGTCCGCAGAGGGTGAAAAACTGTTTTTT.

For the CDR3, the DNA is TGTGCCAGCGCCGGGACCCTTCCCAATGAGCAGTTCTTC. It codes for CASAGTLPNEQFF. V usage is TRBV19 and J usage is TRBJ2-1, with D possibly being TRBD1 or TRBD2 (5 bases each). Germline V gene data show CDR1 as LNHDA and CDR2 as SQIVND (reference sequence). The CDR3 loop spans 13 amino acids. V was cut by 9 bases and J by 6 bases, with 15 bases left in between.

V usage is TRBV7-6 and J usage is TRBJ2-1; D is unclear. The CDR3 length is 13 residues. V lost 2 bases and J 8 bases, leaving 10 bases between the germline ends. Germline V CDR1 and CDR2: SGHVS, FNYEAQ. Written as DNA, the CDR3 is TGTGCCAGCAGCTTATCGGTTGGGGATGAGCAGTTCTTC. This encodes CASSLSVGDEQFF.

The chain is built from TRBV29-1 and TRBJ2-1, with 9 bases matching TRBD2. In germline, CDR1 is SQVTM, CDR2 ANQGSEA. V dropped 0 bases and J dropped 7; count of bases not matched to a gene: 10. CDR3 length: 16 residues. In nucleotides, the CDR3 is TGCAGCGTTGAAGATCTTTCCAGCGGGGGGATAAATGAGCAGTTCTTC. Its translation is CSVEDLSSGGINEQFF.

DNA of the CDR3: TGTGCCAGCAGGGGACTAGCAGGCTACAATGAGCAGTTCTTC. Protein sequence: CASRGLAGYNEQFF. The gene calls are TRBV6-2 or TRBV6-3 and TRBJ2-1; 9 bases are a match to TRBD2. Germline V CDR1 and CDR2: MNHEY, SVGEGT. The CDR3 runs to 14 residues. V trimming: 6 bases; J trimming: 3 bases; junction bases outside the gene matches: 3.

J is TRBJ1-2 and V is TRBV27; D uncertain. The CDR3 has 13 residues. Trimming pared 4 bases from V and 6 bases from J, leaving 12 bases between. Germline V gene sequence: CDR1 MNHEY, CDR2 SMNVEV (reference sequence). For the CDR3, the DNA is TGTGCCAGCAGTTGGAAGGGTTTGGATGGCTACACCTTC. Translated, it gives CASSWKGLDGYTF.

The chain carries TRBV15 and TRBJ1-1; D ambiguous. There are 14 residues in the CDR3. Trimming took 5 bases from V and 0 from J, leaving 10 bases between them. Per germline, CDR1 LNHNV and CDR2 YYDKDF (reference sequence). The CDR3 DNA reads TGTGCCACCAGCCCAAACCGCCTGAACACTGAAGCTTTCTTT. It yields the protein CATSPNRLNTEAFF.